Listed below are T cell receptor beta chains from one sample, sequenced in a study of tumor-infiltrating lymphocytes in primary liver carcinoma. TCRdb reprocessed the multiplex PCR reads with MiXCR, giving one entry per CDR3 protein. Among a few hundred thousand distinct CDR3 sequences, 50% to 75% were seen once, and the ten largest hold approximately 17%. Sequencing was done on a sample of peripheral blood. The receptors were sampled from a woman in her twenties or thirties with primary liver carcinoma and hepatitis B virus infection. Both conserved end residues are part of each CDR3. The D gene is left open where the match is weak. Clone size appears in some rows only: once, few, many, or a class for an expanded clone.

v_call: TRBV2; d_call: TRBD2; j_call: TRBJ2-7; clone_size: -; cdr3_aa: CAGTSGSSYEQYF; cdr3_nt: TGTGCCGGAACTAGCGGGAGTTCCTACGAGCAGTACTTC
v_call: TRBV24-1; d_call: TRBD2; j_call: TRBJ2-5; clone_size: -; cdr3_aa: CATSNSASSGTETQYF; cdr3_nt: TGTGCCACCAGTAATAGTGCAAGTAGCGGGACAGAGACCCAGTACTTC
v_call: TRBV4-3; d_call: -; j_call: TRBJ2-5; clone_size: -; cdr3_aa: CASSPTFLGPTETQYF; cdr3_nt: TGCGCCAGCAGCCCCACGTTCCTCGGACCAACGGAGACCCAGTACTTC
v_call: TRBV29-1; d_call: TRBD2; j_call: TRBJ2-1; clone_size: many; cdr3_aa: CSVESGLGNEQFF; cdr3_nt: TGCAGCGTTGAATCGGGACTAGGTAATGAGCAGTTCTTC
v_call: TRBV11-2; d_call: -; j_call: TRBJ1-1; clone_size: -; cdr3_aa: CVSSHTGTYTEAFF; cdr3_nt: TGTGTCAGCAGCCACACAGGGACTTACACTGAAGCTTTCTTT
v_call: TRBV6-5; d_call: -; j_call: TRBJ2-1; clone_size: few; cdr3_aa: CASSWGRDPSNEQFF; cdr3_nt: TGTGCCAGCAGCTGGGGCAGGGATCCAAGCAATGAGCAGTTCTTC
v_call: TRBV29-1; d_call: -; j_call: TRBJ1-2; clone_size: many; cdr3_aa: CSVPIGYGYTF; cdr3_nt: TGCAGCGTTCCGATAGGCTATGGCTACACCTTC
v_call: TRBV6-1; d_call: -; j_call: TRBJ1-4; clone_size: -; cdr3_aa: CASRSQPVGGASEKLFF; cdr3_nt: TGTGCCAGCAGGTCTCAACCAGTTGGGGGGGCGAGTGAAAAACTGTTTTTT
v_call: TRBV5-4; d_call: -; j_call: TRBJ2-1; clone_size: few; cdr3_aa: CASSLAYLAPSSYNEQFF; cdr3_nt: TGTGCCAGCAGCTTGGCTTACCTAGCGCCCAGCTCCTACAATGAGCAGTTCTTC
v_call: TRBV7-9; d_call: -; j_call: TRBJ2-7; clone_size: -; cdr3_aa: CASSGARCPTEQYF; cdr3_nt: TGTGCCAGCAGCGGAGCCCGTTGCCCTACAGAGCAGTACTTC
v_call: TRBV7-9; d_call: -; j_call: TRBJ1-1; clone_size: -; cdr3_aa: CASSQVGTEAFF; cdr3_nt: TGTGCCAGCAGCCAAGTAGGTACTGAAGCTTTCTTT
v_call: TRBV12-5; d_call: -; j_call: TRBJ1-2; clone_size: -; cdr3_aa: CASGLVFREVSTYGYTF; cdr3_nt: TGTGCTAGTGGTTTGGTATTTCGTGAGGTTTCTACCTATGGCTACACCTTC
v_call: TRBV29-1; d_call: TRBD1; j_call: TRBJ1-2; clone_size: once; cdr3_aa: CSDGQGCGYTF; cdr3_nt: TGCAGCGATGGACAGGGCTGTGGCTACACCTTC
v_call: TRBV19; d_call: -; j_call: TRBJ2-1; clone_size: -; cdr3_aa: CASRLTTYNEQFF; cdr3_nt: TGTGCCAGTAGGCTTACTACCTACAATGAGCAGTTCTTC
v_call: TRBV4-3; d_call: -; j_call: TRBJ1-2; clone_size: -; cdr3_aa: CASSPSRVTPGPGGYTF; cdr3_nt: TGCGCCAGCAGCCCGTCCCGCGTCACTCCGGGCCCCGGGGGCTACACCTTC
v_call: TRBV29-1; d_call: TRBD1; j_call: TRBJ1-2; clone_size: -; cdr3_aa: CSVFSDATGERGYIF; cdr3_nt: TGCAGCGTCTTCTCTGATGCGACAGGGGAACGTGGTTACATCTTC
v_call: TRBV29-1; d_call: -; j_call: TRBJ2-5; clone_size: once; cdr3_aa: CSIGAGATQYF; cdr3_nt: TGCAGCATCGGGGCAGGCGCGACCCAGTACTTC
v_call: TRBV12-5; d_call: -; j_call: TRBJ1-1; clone_size: -; cdr3_aa: CASGPPAGRLLNTEAFF; cdr3_nt: TGTGCTAGTGGCCCCCCGGCGGGGCGATTACTAAACACTGAAGCTTTCTTT
v_call: TRBV29-1; d_call: TRBD1; j_call: TRBJ2-2; clone_size: -; cdr3_aa: CSVESSGQGMAGELFF; cdr3_nt: TGCAGCGTTGAATCTTCGGGACAGGGTATGGCCGGGGAGCTGTTTTTT
v_call: TRBV6-5; d_call: -; j_call: TRBJ2-3; clone_size: -; cdr3_aa: CVSRERDTQYF; cdr3_nt: TGTGTCAGCAGAGAGCGGGATACGCAGTATTTT
v_call: TRBV4-3; d_call: -; j_call: TRBJ2-7; clone_size: -; cdr3_aa: CASSQGVSRYPYEQYF; cdr3_nt: TGCGCCAGCAGCCAAGGAGTCAGCCGGTACCCCTACGAGCAGTACTTC
v_call: TRBV4-1; d_call: -; j_call: TRBJ1-1; clone_size: many; cdr3_aa: CASSQQGLNTEAFF; cdr3_nt: TGCGCCAGCAGCCAACAGGGCCTGAACACTGAAGCTTTCTTT
v_call: TRBV6-6; d_call: -; j_call: TRBJ2-7; clone_size: many; cdr3_aa: CASSQQAALYEQYF; cdr3_nt: TGTGCCAGCAGTCAGCAGGCCGCCCTCTACGAGCAGTACTTC
v_call: TRBV12-3/TRBV12-4; d_call: TRBD1; j_call: TRBJ1-6; clone_size: once; cdr3_aa: CASSGGQNSPIHF; cdr3_nt: TGTGCCAGCTCTGGGGGACAGAATTCACCCATCCACTTT
v_call: TRBV7-9; d_call: TRBD2; j_call: TRBJ2-1; clone_size: -; cdr3_aa: CASSLIVGGFHNEQFF; cdr3_nt: TGTGCCAGCAGCCTGATAGTGGGAGGGTTCCACAATGAGCAGTTCTTC
v_call: TRBV13; d_call: TRBD2; j_call: TRBJ2-7; clone_size: -; cdr3_aa: CASSRSGGSSYEQYF; cdr3_nt: TGTGCCAGCAGCCGGAGCGGGGGTAGCTCCTACGAGCAGTACTTC
v_call: TRBV29-1; d_call: -; j_call: TRBJ2-1; clone_size: -; cdr3_aa: CSVRGRGGYNEQFF; cdr3_nt: TGCAGCGTAAGGGGGAGAGGAGGATACAATGAGCAGTTCTTC
v_call: TRBV11-2; d_call: -; j_call: TRBJ1-2; clone_size: -; cdr3_aa: CACSFGEERGTF; cdr3_nt: TGTGCCTGCAGCTTTGGGGAAGAAAGAGGCACCTTC
v_call: TRBV4-1; d_call: TRBD1; j_call: TRBJ2-7; clone_size: -; cdr3_aa: CASSHPTRTGQNEQYF; cdr3_nt: TGCGCCAGCAGCCACCCCACCAGGACAGGGCAAAACGAGCAGTACTTC
v_call: TRBV28; d_call: -; j_call: TRBJ2-1; clone_size: -; cdr3_aa: CASHRSSYNEQFF; cdr3_nt: TGTGCCAGCCACAGGAGCTCCTACAATGAGCAGTTCTTC
v_call: TRBV12-3/TRBV12-4; d_call: TRBD1; j_call: TRBJ1-2; clone_size: few; cdr3_aa: CASSFGTGERYTF; cdr3_nt: TGTGCCAGCAGTTTTGGGACAGGTGAACGCTACACCTTC
v_call: TRBV6-5; d_call: TRBD1; j_call: TRBJ2-7; clone_size: -; cdr3_aa: CASRGQGPRNELYF; cdr3_nt: TGTGCCAGCAGGGGACAGGGTCCCCGTAACGAGCTGTACTTC
v_call: TRBV12-3/TRBV12-4; d_call: TRBD1; j_call: TRBJ2-1; clone_size: many; cdr3_aa: CASRNRGSDNEQFF; cdr3_nt: TGTGCCAGCAGAAACAGGGGCAGCGACAATGAGCAGTTCTTC